The clone carrying this T cell receptor (beta chain) appeared once. These data are taken from a study of OX40 agonist ivuxolimab in advanced cancers. On the study more broadly: Dose-escalation patients suffered from hepatocellular carcinoma, melanoma, renal cell or head and neck cancer. Two cutaneous melanoma patients and one hepatocellular carcinoma patient, three in all, had partial responses.

This CDR3 has 18 residues. CDR1 is SGHTA and CDR2 is FQGTGA in the germline V gene. V trimming: 4 bases; J trimming: 0 bases; junction bases outside the gene matches: 8. The data were produced by immunoSEQ multiplex PCR, yet TCRdb's version contains in-frame clones alone and is incomplete. The sample has tens of thousands of clones; approximately 89% are singletons. The material was CD4+ or CD8+ T cells sorted from blood, obtained in a trial of the OX40 agonist ivuxolimab. The V and J genes are TRBV7-3 and TRBJ2-3; 12 bases fit TRBD2. The TCR originated in an adult with an advanced solid tumor such as melanoma, head and neck, liver or kidney cancer. CDR3 bases: TGTGCCAGCAGCTCCCGACTAGCGGGAGAGGGGAGCACAGATACGCAGTATTTT. It translates to CASSSRLAGEGSTDTQYF.